Below are 2 T cell receptor beta chains sequenced from a single sample in a study of T cells in Graves' hyperthyroidism and ophthalmopathy (dated by TCRdb to about 2019). Library preparation used multiplex PCR. TCRdb lists the instrument as Illumina HiSeq 2000. The TCR beta CDR3 regions were amplified from RNA transcripts. The TCR CDR3 was subjected to a first round of RT-PCR using the HTBI primer set and the Qiagen OneStep RT-PCR kit. TCRdb trimmed the raw reads at Q25, called clones with MiXCR and kept productive beta chains. Rows are combined by CDR3 protein, so each entry shows the most common genes and DNA. This sample holds a few hundred thousand distinct CDR3 sequences; just under 15% were observed only once. Of the sample, around a third falls within the top ten clones. What was sequenced was blood. The source of these receptors is a woman younger than 45 with Graves' hyperthyroidism.

This clonotype was detected only a few times. The gene calls are TRBV19 and TRBJ2-5; 9 bases fit TRBD2. This CDR3 is 14 amino acids long. Per germline, CDR1 LNHDA and CDR2 SQIVND (reference sequence). With V trimmed by 6 bases and J by 5 bases, 7 bases remained unmatched. CDR3 sequence (DNA): TGTGCCAGTAGCCCTATAGCGGGAGAGGAGACCCAGTACTTC. Its translation: CASSPIAGEETQYF.

This clonotype was counted only a few times. This sequence joins TRBV28 and TRBJ2-3; 11 positions agree with TRBD2. Germline CDR1 MDHEN, CDR2 SYDVKM. The CDR3 is made up of 15 amino acids. Trimming cost V 7 bases and J 6 bases; bases outside gene matches: 9. As DNA, the CDR3 is TGTGCCAGCATCGCCGGGACTAGCGGTGGGGATACGCAGTATTTT. Translating gives CASIAGTSGGDTQYF.